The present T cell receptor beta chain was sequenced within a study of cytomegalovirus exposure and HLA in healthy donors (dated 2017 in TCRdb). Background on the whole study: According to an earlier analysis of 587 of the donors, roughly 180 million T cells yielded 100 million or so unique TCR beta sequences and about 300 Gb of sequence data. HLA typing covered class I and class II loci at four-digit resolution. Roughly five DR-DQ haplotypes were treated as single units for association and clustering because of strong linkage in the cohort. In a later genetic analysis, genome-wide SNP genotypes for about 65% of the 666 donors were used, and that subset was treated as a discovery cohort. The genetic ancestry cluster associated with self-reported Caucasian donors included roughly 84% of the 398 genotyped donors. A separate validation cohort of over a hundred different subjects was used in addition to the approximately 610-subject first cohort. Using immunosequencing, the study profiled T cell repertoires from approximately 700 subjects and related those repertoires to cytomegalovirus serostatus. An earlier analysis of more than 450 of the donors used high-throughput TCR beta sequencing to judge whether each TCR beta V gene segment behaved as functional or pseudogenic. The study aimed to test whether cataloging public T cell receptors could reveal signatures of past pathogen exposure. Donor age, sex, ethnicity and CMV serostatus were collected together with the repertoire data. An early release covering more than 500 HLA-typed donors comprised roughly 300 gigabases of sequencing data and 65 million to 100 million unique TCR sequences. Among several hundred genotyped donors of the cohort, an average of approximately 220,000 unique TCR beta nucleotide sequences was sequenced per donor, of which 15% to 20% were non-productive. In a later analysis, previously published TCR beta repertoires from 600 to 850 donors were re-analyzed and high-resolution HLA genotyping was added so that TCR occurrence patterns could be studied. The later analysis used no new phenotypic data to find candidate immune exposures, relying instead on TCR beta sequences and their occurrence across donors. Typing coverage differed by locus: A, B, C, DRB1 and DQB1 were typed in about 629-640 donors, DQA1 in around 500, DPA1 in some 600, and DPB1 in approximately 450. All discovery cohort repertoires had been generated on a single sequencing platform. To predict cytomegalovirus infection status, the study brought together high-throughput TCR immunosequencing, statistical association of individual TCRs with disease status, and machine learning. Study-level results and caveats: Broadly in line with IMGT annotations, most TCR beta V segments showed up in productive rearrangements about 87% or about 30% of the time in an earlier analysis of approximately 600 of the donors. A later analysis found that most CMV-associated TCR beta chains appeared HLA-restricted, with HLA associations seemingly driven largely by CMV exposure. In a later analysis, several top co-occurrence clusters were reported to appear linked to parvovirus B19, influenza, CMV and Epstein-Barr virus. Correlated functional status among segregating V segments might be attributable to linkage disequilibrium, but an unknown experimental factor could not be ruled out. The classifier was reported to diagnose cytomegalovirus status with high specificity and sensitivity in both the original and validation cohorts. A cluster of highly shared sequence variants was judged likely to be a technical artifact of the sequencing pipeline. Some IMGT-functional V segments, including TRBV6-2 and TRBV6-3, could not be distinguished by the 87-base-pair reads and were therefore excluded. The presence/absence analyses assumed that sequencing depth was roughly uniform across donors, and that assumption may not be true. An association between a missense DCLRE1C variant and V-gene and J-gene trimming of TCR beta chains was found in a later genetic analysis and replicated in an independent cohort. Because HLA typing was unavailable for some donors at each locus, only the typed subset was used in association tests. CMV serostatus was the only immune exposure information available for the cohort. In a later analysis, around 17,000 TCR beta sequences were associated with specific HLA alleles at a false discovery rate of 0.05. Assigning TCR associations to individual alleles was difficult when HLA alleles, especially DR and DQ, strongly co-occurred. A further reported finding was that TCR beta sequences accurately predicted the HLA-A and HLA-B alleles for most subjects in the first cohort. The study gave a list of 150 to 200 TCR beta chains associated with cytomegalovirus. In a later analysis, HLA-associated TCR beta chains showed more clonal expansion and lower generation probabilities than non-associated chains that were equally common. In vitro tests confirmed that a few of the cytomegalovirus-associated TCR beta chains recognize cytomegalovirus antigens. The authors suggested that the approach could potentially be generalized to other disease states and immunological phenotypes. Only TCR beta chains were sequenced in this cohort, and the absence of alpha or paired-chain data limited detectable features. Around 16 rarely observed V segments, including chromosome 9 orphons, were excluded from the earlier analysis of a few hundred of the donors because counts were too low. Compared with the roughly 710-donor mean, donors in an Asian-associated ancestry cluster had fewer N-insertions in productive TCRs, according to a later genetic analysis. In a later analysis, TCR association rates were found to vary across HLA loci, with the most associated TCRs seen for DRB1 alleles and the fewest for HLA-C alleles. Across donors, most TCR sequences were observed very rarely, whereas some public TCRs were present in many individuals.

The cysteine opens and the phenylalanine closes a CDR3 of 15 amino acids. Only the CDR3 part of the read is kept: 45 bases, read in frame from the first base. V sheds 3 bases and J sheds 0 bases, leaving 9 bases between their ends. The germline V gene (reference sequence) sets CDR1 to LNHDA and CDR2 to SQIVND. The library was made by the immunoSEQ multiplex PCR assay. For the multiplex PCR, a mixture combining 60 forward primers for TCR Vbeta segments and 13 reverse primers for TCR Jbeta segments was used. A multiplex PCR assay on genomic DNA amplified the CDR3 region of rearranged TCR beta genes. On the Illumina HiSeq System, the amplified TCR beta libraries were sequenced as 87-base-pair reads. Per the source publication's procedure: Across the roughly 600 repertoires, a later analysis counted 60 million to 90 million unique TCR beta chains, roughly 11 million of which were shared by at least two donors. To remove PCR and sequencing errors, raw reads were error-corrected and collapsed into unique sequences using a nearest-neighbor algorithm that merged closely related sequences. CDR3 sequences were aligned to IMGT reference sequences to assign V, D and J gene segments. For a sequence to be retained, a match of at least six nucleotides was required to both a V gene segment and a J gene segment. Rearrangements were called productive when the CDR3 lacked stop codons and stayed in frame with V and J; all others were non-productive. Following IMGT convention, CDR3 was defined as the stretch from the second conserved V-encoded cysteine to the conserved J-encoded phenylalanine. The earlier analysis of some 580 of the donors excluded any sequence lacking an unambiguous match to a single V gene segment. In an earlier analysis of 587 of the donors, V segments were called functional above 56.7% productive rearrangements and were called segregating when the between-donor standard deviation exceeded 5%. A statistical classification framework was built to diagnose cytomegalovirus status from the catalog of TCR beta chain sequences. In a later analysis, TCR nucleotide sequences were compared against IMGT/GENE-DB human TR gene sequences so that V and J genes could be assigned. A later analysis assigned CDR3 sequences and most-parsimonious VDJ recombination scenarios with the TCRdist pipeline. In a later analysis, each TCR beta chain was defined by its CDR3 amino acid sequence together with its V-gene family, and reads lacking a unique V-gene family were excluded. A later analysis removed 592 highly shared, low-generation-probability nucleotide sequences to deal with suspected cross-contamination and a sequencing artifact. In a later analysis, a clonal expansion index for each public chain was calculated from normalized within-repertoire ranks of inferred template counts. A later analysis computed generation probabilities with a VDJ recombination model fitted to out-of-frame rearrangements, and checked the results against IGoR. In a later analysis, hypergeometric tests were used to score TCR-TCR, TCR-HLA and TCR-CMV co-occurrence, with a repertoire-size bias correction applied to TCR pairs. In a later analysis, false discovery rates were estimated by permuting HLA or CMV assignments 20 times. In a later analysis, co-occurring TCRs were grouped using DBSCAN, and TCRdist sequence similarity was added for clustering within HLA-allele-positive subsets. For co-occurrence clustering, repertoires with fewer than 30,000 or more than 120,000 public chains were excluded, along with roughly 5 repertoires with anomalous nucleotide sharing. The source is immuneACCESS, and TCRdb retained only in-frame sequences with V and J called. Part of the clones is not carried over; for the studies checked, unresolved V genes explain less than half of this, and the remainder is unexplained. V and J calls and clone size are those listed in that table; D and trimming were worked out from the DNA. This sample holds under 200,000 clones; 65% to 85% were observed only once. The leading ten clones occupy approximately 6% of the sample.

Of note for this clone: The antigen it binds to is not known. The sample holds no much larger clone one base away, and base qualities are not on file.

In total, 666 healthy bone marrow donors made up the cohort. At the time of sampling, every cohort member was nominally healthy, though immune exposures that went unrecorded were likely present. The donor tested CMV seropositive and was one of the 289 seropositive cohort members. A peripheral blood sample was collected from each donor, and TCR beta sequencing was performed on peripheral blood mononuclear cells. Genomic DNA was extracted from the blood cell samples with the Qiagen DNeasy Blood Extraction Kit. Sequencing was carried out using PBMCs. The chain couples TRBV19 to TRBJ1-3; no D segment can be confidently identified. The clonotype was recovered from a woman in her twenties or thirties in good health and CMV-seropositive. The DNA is TGTGCCAGTAGTATGGAGACCTACTCTGGAAACACCATATATTTT. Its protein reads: CASSMETYSGNTIYF. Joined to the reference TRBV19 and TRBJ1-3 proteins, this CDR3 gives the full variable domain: DGGITQSPKYLFRKEGQNVTLSCEQNLNHDAMYWYRQDPGQGLRLIYYSQIVNDFQKGDIAEGYSVSREKKESFPLTVTSAQKNPTAFYLCASSMETYSGNTIYFGEGSWLTVV.